A single sample gave rise to the 8 T cell receptor beta chains below, sequenced in a study of OX40 agonist ivuxolimab in advanced cancers. The repertoire was sequenced with immunoSEQ multiplex PCR; TCRdb's copy has only in-frame clones and lacks some. Of some 74,000 clones listed, around 85% are singletons. Sequencing was performed on CD4+ or CD8+ T cells sorted from blood, taken in a trial of the OX40 agonist ivuxolimab. The origin of the receptors is an adult with an advanced solid tumor such as melanoma, head and neck, liver or kidney cancer.

The V and J genes are TRBV7-8 and TRBJ1-3, with 7 nucleotides matching TRBD1. This CDR3 region has 18 residues. The germline CDR1 and CDR2 sequences are SGHVS and FQNEAQ. J lost 0 bases, V lost 2 bases, and 10 bases had no gene match. The CDR3 sequence: CASSLTPGQPSSGNTIYF. The CDR3 nucleotides read TGTGCCAGCAGCTTAACTCCGGGACAGCCGTCCTCTGGAAACACCATATATTTT.

This sequence joins TRBV28 and TRBJ2-2; D may be TRBD1 or TRBD2 (5 bases each). Germline V lookup: CDR1 MDHEN, CDR2 SYDVKM. Trimming cost V 11 bases and J 5 bases, with 12 bases left between them. This CDR3 has 12 amino acids. CDR3 sequence (DNA): TGTGCCTCGGGGCCCTCTACCGGGGAGCTGTTTTTT. This codes for CASGPSTGELFF.

J is TRBJ1-1 and V is TRBV2; D is possibly TRBD1 (5 bases). The CDR3 sequence is 15 residues long. V lost 3 bases to trimming and J lost 2 bases, with 13 bases between them. CDR1 is SNHLY and CDR2 is FYNNEI in the germline V gene. In DNA, the CDR3 is TGTGCCAGCAGTGATACAACAGGAGTAAACACTGAAGCTTTCTTT. Translating gives CASSDTTGVNTEAFF.

CDR3 sequence reads: CASSKNQGGETQYF. The DNA for the CDR3 is TGTGCCAGTAGTAAGAATCAGGGTGGAGAGACCCAGTACTTC. The J gene is TRBJ2-5, the V gene TRBV19, with D maybe TRBD1 (5 bases). This CDR3 region has 14 residues. Germline CDR1 and CDR2: LNHDA and SQIVND (reference sequence). Between the trimmed V and J ends, which lost 4 bases and 4 bases, there was a span of 13 bases. Filled out from reference TRBV19 and TRBJ2-5, the complete variable domain reads DGGITQSPKYLFRKEGQNVTLSCEQNLNHDAMYWYRQDPGQGLRLIYYSQIVNDFQKGDIAEGYSVSREKKESFPLTVTSAQKNPTAFYLCASSKNQGGETQYFGPGTRLLVL.

The chain uses TRBV4-1 and TRBJ2-7; D unclear. CDR1 is MGHRA and CDR2 is YSYEKL in the germline V gene. The CDR3 runs to 12 residues. The germline V and J ends were trimmed by 0 bases and 5 bases, with 5 bases remaining between them. CDR3 DNA: TGCGCCAGCAGCCAAGATCCAGACGAGCAGTACTTC. It encodes CASSQDPDEQYF.

The V gene is TRBV7-9, the J gene TRBJ1-4; no clear D gene. The length of the CDR3 is 13 residues. The V end was cut by 0 bases, the J end by 7 bases, with 6 bases between. Germline-derived CDR1 and CDR2 are SEHNR and FQNEAQ (reference sequence). As DNA, the CDR3 is TGTGCCAGCAGCTTAGCTGAGGGTGAAAAACTGTTTTTT. Protein sequence: CASSLAEGEKLFF.

The chain recombines TRBV21-1 with TRBJ2-2; TRBD1 is the table's D call and was not checked against the DNA. TRBV21-1 corresponds to a pseudogene. CDR3 length equals 16 residues. The DNA of the CDR3 is TGTGCCAGTTTTCGACAGGGGTCCCCGAACACCGGGGAGCTGTTTTTT. Protein sequence: CASFRQGSPNTGELFF.

The rearrangement uses TRBV28 and TRBJ1-5; maybe TRBD1 (5 bases). V was shortened by 5 bases and J by 2 bases, with 16 bases between the two germline ends. Germline CDR1 is MDHEN and CDR2 is SYDVKM. The CDR3 extends over 16 amino acids. CDR3 residues: CASSPIRGTRNQPQHF. In DNA form, the CDR3 reads TGTGCCAGCAGTCCGATTCGGGGGACCCGCAATCAGCCCCAGCATTTT.